The clone carrying this T cell receptor beta chain was counted many times. Its specificity is unknown. A clone one base away is much larger, so this may be a read error. There are 16 residues in the CDR3. Per germline, CDR1 DFQATT and CDR2 SNEGSKA (reference sequence). The data are from a study of blood T cells in healthy people across ages. Study conclusions and caveats: Observed TCR beta diversity per million T cells went down as age went up. This fall followed a roughly linear course with age.

Using a J-beta primer mix together with a sample-barcoded 5' primer, a second PCR was run for roughly 6 to 12 cycles. MiXCR, applied by TCRdb to the 5' RACE reads, yields one record per CDR3 protein. The sample records 550,000 to 650,000 distinct CDR3 sequences, about 30% being singletons. The sequenced material came from blood. The TCR originated in a woman aged 80 or older in good health. The chain joins TRBV20-1 to TRBJ2-1, with 13 nucleotides matching TRBD2. The J call could be wrong; TRBJ2-7 is a better fit for the DNA end. In nucleotides, the CDR3 is TGCAGTGCTAGAGGACTAGCGGGGGGCTCCTACAATGAGCAGTACTTC. Translated, it gives CSARGLAGGSYNEQYF.